This paragraph covers one TCR beta chain sequence. Its antigen is not known. The repertoire was sequenced with immunoSEQ multiplex PCR; TCRdb's copy has only in-frame clones and lacks some. The sample has roughly 100,000 clones; about 95% are singletons. The data derive from a study of cytomegalovirus exposure and HLA in healthy donors. The germline V gene has CDR1 SNHLY and CDR2 FYNNEI. The CDR3 is 15 residues long. Trimming cost V 6 bases and J 5 bases; bases outside gene matches: 8. Findings and caveats of the study: Some TCR beta chains (roughly 150 of them) were listed as cytomegalovirus-associated. One later analysis, an examination of the 120 validation repertoires, found that first-cohort TCR clusters tended to co-occur in them.

The chain employs TRBV2 and TRBJ1-1; 11 nucleotides line up with TRBD1. The sequence was collected from a woman aged 18-30 years in good health and CMV-seronegative. The sample consisted of PBMCs. DNA of the CDR3: TGTGCCAGCAGGGCGGGCCGGGACAGGGGGACTGAAGCTTTCTTT. Translating gives CASRAGRDRGTEAFF. The whole variable domain, filled in from reference TRBV2 and TRBJ1-1, reads EPEVTQTPSHQVTQMGQEVILRCVPISNHLYFYWYRQILGQKVEFLVSFYNNEISEKSEIFDDQFSVERPDGSNFTLKIRSTKLEDSAMYFCASRAGRDRGTEAFFGQGTRLTVV.